This T cell receptor (beta chain) originates from a study of blood T cell repertoires in COVID-19. Overall study: Acute and convalescent COVID-19 samples came from the United States, Italy and Spain.

This CDR3 has 19 amino acids. In germline, CDR1 is ENHRY, CDR2 SYGVKD. V dropped 3 bases and J dropped 0; count of bases not matched to a gene: 10. The table came from immunoSEQ multiplex PCR; TCRdb's copy has only in-frame clones and leaves some out. The sample contains over 200,000 clones, 70% to 90% of which appear only once. Sequencing was carried out using peripheral blood. The V gene is TRBV10-3, the J gene TRBJ2-1; 11 nucleotides line up with TRBD2. The TCR originated in a woman between 18 and 29 years old who had recovered from COVID-19. Written as DNA, the CDR3 is TGTGCCATCAGTGATGTCGCTAGCGGGAGGAAGACCTCCTACAATGAGCAGTTCTTC. It translates to CAISDVASGRKTSYNEQFF.